These 30 T cell receptor beta chains came from one sample sequenced in a study of cytomegalovirus exposure and HLA in healthy donors. The PCR used 60 Vbeta and 13 Jbeta primers. TCRdb keeps only in-frame clones here, not all; method: immunoSEQ multiplex PCR. The table includes 65,000 to 95,000 clones, over 75% detected once. Sample: PBMCs. Every receptor here comes from a male donor in good health and CMV-seropositive.

This sequence joins TRBV4-3 and TRBJ2-2; 13 positions agree with TRBD2. CDR1 is LGHNA and CDR2 is YSLEER in the germline V gene. V lost 3 bases and J lost 7; bases outside the gene matches: 2. There are 15 residues in the CDR3. The DNA for the CDR3 is TGCGCCAGCAGCCAGAGGACTAGCGGGAGCGGGGAGCTGTTTTTT. Amino acid sequence: CASSQRTSGSGELFF.

V usage is TRBV5-6 and J usage is TRBJ1-6, with TRBD1 identical over 8 bases. Trimming removed 0 bases from V and 13 bases from J; junction bases left unmatched: 9. CDR3 length: 15 amino acids. Germline V lookup: CDR1 SGHDT, CDR2 YYEEEE. CDR3 bases: TGTGCCAGCAGCTTGGCCGGAGGACAGGGAGTCCCCCTCCACTTT. This encodes CASSLAGGQGVPLHF.

The V gene is TRBV4-3, the J gene TRBJ2-7; 8 bases fit TRBD2. The CDR3 loop spans 16 amino acids. V gave up 1 base and J gave up 4 bases; unmatched junction bases: 9. Germline V gives CDR1 LGHNA, CDR2 YSLEER. The CDR3 DNA reads as TGCGCCAGCAGCCAAGTCGAGAGCGGGAGAGGGTACGAGCAGTACTTC. Encoded protein: CASSQVESGRGYEQYF.

This rearrangement joins TRBV15 to TRBJ2-5; no reliable D call. This CDR3 comprises 14 residues. Germline CDR1 is LNHNV and CDR2 is YYDKDF (reference sequence). V lost 5 bases to trimming and J lost 2 bases, with 12 bases between them. This chain's CDR3 is CATSASPPQETQYF. As DNA, the CDR3 is TGTGCCACCAGCGCGAGCCCCCCACAAGAGACCCAGTACTTC. Using reference TRBV15 and TRBJ2-5 for the parts outside the CDR3, the full variable domain is DAMVIQNPRYQVTQFGKPVTLSCSQTLNHNVMYWYQQKSSQAPKLLFHYYDKDFNNEADTPDNFQSRRPNTSFCFLDIRSPGLGDTAMYLCATSASPPQETQYFGPGTRLLVL.

The CDR3 DNA is TGTGCCACCCGACCTGAGACCGGGACAGGGGTACACGAGCAGTACTTC. It encodes CATRPETGTGVHEQYF. The chain has TRBV15 and TRBJ2-7, with 10 bases matching TRBD1. The CDR3 consists of 16 residues. J gave up 5 bases and V 8 bases, and 15 bases lay outside the gene matches. Germline values: CDR1 LNHNV, CDR2 YYDKDF (reference sequence).

The chain is built from TRBV29-1 and TRBJ2-7, with 7 bases aligning to TRBD2. The J segment lost 2 bases and the V segment lost 3 bases, leaving 10 bases of the junction unmatched. There are 15 residues in the CDR3. Germline V gene sequence: CDR1 SQVTM, CDR2 ANQGSEA. Here the CDR3 reads CSVDGRRTRAYEQYF. The DNA of the CDR3 is TGCAGCGTTGATGGACGTAGGACTAGAGCCTACGAGCAGTACTTC.

The chain employs TRBV7-9 and TRBJ2-3; 7 bases are shared with TRBD2. Per germline, CDR1 SEHNR and CDR2 FQNEAQ (reference sequence). The CDR3 is 16 residues long. The V gene end was trimmed by 5 bases and the J gene end by 0 bases; junction bases not matched to a gene: 8. CDR3 sequence (DNA): TGTGCCAGCAGCCCCGGGGGGTCCTTTAGCACAGATACGCAGTATTTT. It specifies CASSPGGSFSTDTQYF.

The CDR3, as DNA: TGTGCCAGCAGCTCCGACTGGGGGGCGACTAGCGGGAACCCCTACGAGCAGTACTTC. It translates to CASSSDWGATSGNPYEQYF. The rearrangement links TRBV7-9 to TRBJ2-7; 11 nucleotides match TRBD2. After removal of 4 bases from V and 2 bases from J, the junction contained 16 bases not matched to a gene. The CDR3 is made up of 19 amino acids. CDR1 and CDR2 (germline): SEHNR, FQNEAQ (reference sequence).

Notes on this clone: A junction boundary mismatches the germline segment, possibly from a read error. The rearrangement links TRBV7-9 to TRBJ2-7, with 8 bases fitting TRBD1. Looked up from germline, CDR1 is SEHNR and CDR2 is FQNEAQ (reference sequence). The CDR3 is made up of 14 amino acids. The DNA for the CDR3 is TGTGCCAGCAGCCCCCGGGACAGGCTCTACGAACAGTACTTC. Translating gives CASSPRDRLYEQYF. The complete variable domain, with remaining parts taken from reference TRBV7-9 and TRBJ2-7, reads DTGVSQNPRHKITKRGQNVTFRCDPISEHNRLYWYRQTLGQGPEFLTYFQNEAQLEKSRLLSDRFSAERPKGSFSTLEIQRTEQGDSAMYLCASSPRDRLYEQYFGPGTRLTVT.

The chain uses TRBV5-1 and TRBJ2-3, with 8 bases aligning to TRBD2. Trimming cost V 0 bases and J 2 bases; bases outside gene matches: 5. Germline CDR1 is SGHRS and CDR2 is YFSETQ. The CDR3 sequence is 16 residues long. The CDR3: CASSLGGTSVTDTQYF. As DNA, the CDR3 is TGCGCCAGCAGCTTGGGAGGGACTAGTGTCACAGATACGCAGTATTTT.

V usage is TRBV6-5 and J usage is TRBJ2-1; 9 positions agree with TRBD1. The CDR3 length is 15 residues. The germline CDR1 and CDR2 sequences are MNHEY and SVGAGI. J gave up 0 bases and V 5 bases, and 2 bases lay outside the gene matches. The CDR3 nucleotides read TGTGCCAGCAGTAAGACAGGGGGCTCCTACAATGAGCAGTTCTTC. This translates into CASSKTGGSYNEQFF.

This chain joins TRBV18 and TRBJ2-1, with 10 positions matching TRBD2. The CDR3 is 15 amino acids. With 5 bases clipped from V and 2 bases from J, the junction kept 3 bases outside the gene matches. In germline, CDR1 is KGHSH, CDR2 LQKENI. The CDR3 loop reads CASSASGSAYNEQFF. Here the CDR3 DNA reads TGTGCCAGCTCAGCTAGCGGGAGCGCCTACAATGAGCAGTTCTTC.

This clone is labeled as medium-sized. The J gene is TRBJ1-3, the V gene TRBV7-9, with TRBD1 as a possible D gene (5 bases). Per the germline V gene, CDR1 is SEHNR and CDR2 is FQNEAQ (reference sequence). The CDR3 has 17 amino acids. Trimming took 1 base from V and 4 from J, leaving 17 bases between them. As DNA, the CDR3 is TGTGCCAGCAGCTTAGGTGGATGGGGCAGTGAGGGAAACACCATATATTTT. It specifies CASSLGGWGSEGNTIYF.

The chain carries TRBV11-2 and TRBJ2-7; 8 nucleotides align to TRBD2. CDR3 length: 16 residues. Germline V gene data show CDR1 as SGHAT and CDR2 as FQNNGV. After removal of 6 bases from V and 3 bases from J, the junction contained 13 bases not matched to a gene. The CDR3 protein is CASRSPRGSGNYEQYF. The CDR3 DNA reads TGTGCCAGCAGATCCCCCCGGGGTAGCGGGAACTACGAGCAGTACTTC.

The J gene is TRBJ2-7, the V gene TRBV29-1, with 7 bases matching TRBD1. V shed 7 bases, J shed 6 bases, and the junction held 12 bases outside the gene matches. The CDR3 length is 13 residues. Germline assignment: CDR1 SQVTM and CDR2 ANQGSEA. The CDR3: CSALNGPGGEQYF. DNA of the CDR3: TGCAGCGCCTTGAATGGGCCAGGGGGCGAGCAGTACTTC.

The chain couples TRBV19 to TRBJ1-1; D is unclear. Germline loops: CDR1 LNHDA, CDR2 SQIVND (reference sequence). This CDR3 comprises 11 residues. Trimming took 7 bases from V and 1 from J, leaving 4 bases between them. In DNA form, the CDR3 reads TGTGCCAGTACCAAGAACACTGAAGCTTTCTTT. Encoded protein: CASTKNTEAFF.

This chain joins TRBV28 and TRBJ1-5; no clear D gene. V shed 5 bases and J shed 0 bases, with 8 bases lying between them. Germline CDR1 and CDR2: MDHEN and SYDVKM. CDR3 length equals 14 residues. CDR3 in amino acids: CASSGGHSNQPQHF. The CDR3 nucleotides read TGTGCCAGCAGTGGCGGCCATAGCAATCAGCCCCAGCATTTT.

The chain combines TRBV5-4 with TRBJ2-2, with D tentatively TRBD1 (5 bases). Looked up from germline, CDR1 is SGHNT and CDR2 is YYREEE (reference sequence). The CDR3 sequence is 15 residues long. Trimming pared 5 bases from V and 7 bases from J, leaving 18 bases between. The CDR3 loop reads CASSSGQARSGELFF. The CDR3 DNA reads TGTGCCAGCAGTTCTGGACAAGCACGCAGCGGGGAGCTGTTTTTT. The full variable domain, with the rest looked up from reference TRBV5-4 and TRBJ2-2, is ETGVTQSPTHLIKTRGQQVTLRCSSQSGHNTVSWYQQALGQGPQFIFQYYREEENGRGNFPPRFSGLQFPNYSSELNVNALELDDSALYLCASSSGQARSGELFFGEGSRLTVL.

V usage is TRBV7-9 and J usage is TRBJ2-7, with TRBD1 identical over 7 bases. This CDR3 comprises 12 residues. CDR1 is SEHNR and CDR2 is FQNEAQ in the germline V gene (reference sequence). Losses at the gene ends were 4 bases for V and 10 bases for J; bases not matched to a gene: 7. The CDR3 sequence: CASSSLDRVQYF. Here the CDR3 DNA reads TGTGCCAGCAGCTCTTTAGACAGGGTTCAGTACTTC.

The chain recombines TRBV9 with TRBJ2-3; 9 bases are shared with TRBD2. After removal of 1 base from V and 2 bases from J, the junction contained 5 bases not matched to a gene. The CDR3 contains 16 residues. Germline V gene lookup returns CDR1 SGDLS and CDR2 YYNGEE. CDR3 nucleotides: TGTGCCAGCAGCGTATATGCTAGCGGGATCACAGATACGCAGTATTTT. It translates to CASSVYASGITDTQYF.

DNA of the CDR3: TGTGCCAGCAGTCCCGACAGTTCCTACGAGCAGTACTTC. It is translated as CASSPDSSYEQYF. The rearrangement uses TRBV7-9 and TRBJ2-7, with D perhaps matching TRBD1 (5 bases). Germline lookup yields CDR1 SEHNR and CDR2 FQNEAQ (reference sequence). The CDR3 consists of 13 residues. V gave up 6 bases and J gave up 1 base, with 10 bases separating them.

The chain joins TRBV5-6 to TRBJ2-7; D might be TRBD2 (6 bases). This CDR3 contains 14 residues. Trimming took off 1 base at V and 2 bases at J, with 10 bases between the two ends. The germline V gene has CDR1 SGHDT and CDR2 YYEEEE. The CDR3 loop is CASSLLAGPYEQYF. The CDR3 nucleotides read TGTGCCAGCAGCTTGTTGGCGGGACCCTACGAGCAGTACTTC.

This clone was counted once. One end of the junction does not line up with germline, which may come from a read error. This rearrangement joins TRBV9 to TRBJ1-1; D is perhaps TRBD1 (6 bases). The CDR3 length is 13 residues. The germline gives CDR1 SGDLS, CDR2 YYNGEE. CDR3 loop: CASSDILQGMVSF. CDR3 in DNA: TGTGCCAGCAGCGATATTTTACAGGGTATGGTTTCTTTT.

This chain links TRBV30 with TRBJ1-5; D gene uncertain. CDR3 length: 13 amino acids. Germline V gene data show CDR1 as GTSNPN and CDR2 as SVGIG (reference sequence). The V end lost 0 bases, the J end lost 3 bases, and 6 bases lay between the germline ends. CDR3 residues: CAWSVDFNQPQHF. The CDR3 DNA reads TGTGCCTGGAGTGTGGACTTCAATCAGCCCCAGCATTTT. Looking up the rest from reference TRBV30 and TRBJ1-5 gives the full variable domain: SQTIHQWPATLVQPVGSPLSLECTVEGTSNPNLYWYRQAAGRGLQLLFYSVGIGQISSEVPQNLSASRPQDRQFILSSKKLLLSDSGFYLCAWSVDFNQPQHFGDGTRLSIL.

The chain is built from TRBV5-1 and TRBJ2-4; weak D call: TRBD1 (5 bases). CDR1 SGHRS and CDR2 YFSETQ come from the germline V gene. CDR3 length: 17 residues. V gave up 4 bases and J gave up 2 bases, with 19 bases separating them. The CDR3 nucleotides read TGCGCCAGCAGCCAAGTCGTCTCAGGGCTGCCCAAAAACATTCAGTACTTC. As protein: CASSQVVSGLPKNIQYF.

The chain carries TRBV7-9 and TRBJ1-2, with 12 bases that match TRBD1. Per germline, CDR1 SEHNR and CDR2 FQNEAQ (reference sequence). With V trimmed by 5 bases and J by 5 bases, 9 bases remained unmatched. The length of the CDR3 is 16 residues. CDR3 bases: TGTGCCAGCAGCCCCGGGACAGGGGGCCCTACGTATGGCTACACCTTC. It yields the protein CASSPGTGGPTYGYTF.

The chain couples TRBV5-1 to TRBJ2-1; 9 bases are shared with TRBD1. The CDR3 has 15 residues. V shed 2 bases and J 14 bases; nucleotides not matched to a gene: 14. The germline V gene encodes CDR1 SGHRS and CDR2 YFSETQ. The CDR3 nucleotides are TGCGCCAGCAGCTTCTACCAAGAGGGGACAGGGAACGAGTTCTTC. Amino acids: CASSFYQEGTGNEFF. Supplemented by reference TRBV5-1 and TRBJ2-1, the full variable domain reads KAGVTQTPRYLIKTRGQQVTLSCSPISGHRSVSWYQQTPGQGLQFLFEYFSETQRNKGNFPGRFSGRQFSNSRSEMNVSTLELGDSALYLCASSFYQEGTGNEFFGPGTRLTVL.

The count of this clone is one. J is TRBJ2-7 and V is TRBV28, with TRBD2 identical over 10 bases. The germline V gene encodes CDR1 MDHEN and CDR2 SYDVKM. The CDR3 has 15 residues. The V and J ends lost 6 bases and 0 bases, in that order; junction bases with no gene match: 5. Here the CDR3 reads CASRVSGRASYEQYF. CDR3 DNA: TGTGCCAGCAGGGTGAGCGGGAGGGCCTCCTACGAGCAGTACTTC.

V usage is TRBV7-8 and J usage is TRBJ1-3; 7 bases are shared with TRBD1. Looked up from germline, CDR1 is SGHVS and CDR2 is FQNEAQ. CDR3 length equals 14 residues. V dropped 6 bases and J dropped 4; count of bases not matched to a gene: 6. The CDR3 loop reads CASRTGVGGNTIYF. The CDR3 DNA follows: TGTGCCAGCAGAACAGGGGTTGGGGGAAACACCATATATTTT.

The chain combines TRBV19 with TRBJ1-1, with D tentatively TRBD1 (6 bases). The V gene lost 1 base and the J gene lost 5 bases, with 11 bases spanning the gap. This CDR3 comprises 14 residues. Germline V CDR1 and CDR2: LNHDA, SQIVND (reference sequence). The DNA for the CDR3 is TGTGCCAGTAGTATAGCAGGGGTAGAAACTGAAGCTTTCTTT. Protein product: CASSIAGVETEAFF.